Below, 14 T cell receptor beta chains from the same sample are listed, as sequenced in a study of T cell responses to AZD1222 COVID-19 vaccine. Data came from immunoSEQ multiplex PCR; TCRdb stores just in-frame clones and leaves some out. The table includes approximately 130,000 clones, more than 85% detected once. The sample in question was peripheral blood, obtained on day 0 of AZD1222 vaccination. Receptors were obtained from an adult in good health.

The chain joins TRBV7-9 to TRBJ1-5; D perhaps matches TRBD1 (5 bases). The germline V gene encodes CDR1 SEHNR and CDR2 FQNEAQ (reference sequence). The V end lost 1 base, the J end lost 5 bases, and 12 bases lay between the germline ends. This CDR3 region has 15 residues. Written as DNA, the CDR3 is TGTGCCAGCAGCTTAGATGAGGGGCCCTATCAGCCCCAGCATTTT. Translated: CASSLDEGPYQPQHF.

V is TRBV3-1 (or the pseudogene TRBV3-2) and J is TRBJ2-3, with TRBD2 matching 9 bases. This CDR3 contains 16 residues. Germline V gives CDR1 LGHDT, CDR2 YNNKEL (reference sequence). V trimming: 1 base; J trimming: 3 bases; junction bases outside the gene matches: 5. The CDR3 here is CASSQAGGGATDTQYF. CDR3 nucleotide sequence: TGTGCCAGCAGCCAAGCGGGCGGGGGGGCAACAGATACGCAGTATTTT.

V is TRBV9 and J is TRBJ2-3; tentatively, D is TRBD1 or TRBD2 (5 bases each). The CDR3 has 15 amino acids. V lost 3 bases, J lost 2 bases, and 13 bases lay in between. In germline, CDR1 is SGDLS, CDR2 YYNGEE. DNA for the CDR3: TGTGCCAGCAGCGGTCGTCGAGGGACCACAGATACGCAGTATTTT. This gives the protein CASSGRRGTTDTQYF.

CDR3 DNA sequence: TGTGCCAGCAGCTTGGCTCCCCGGGACAGGGCTCCCGGGGAGCTGTTTTTT. The encoded protein is CASSLAPRDRAPGELFF. The chain has TRBV13 and TRBJ2-2; 9 bases agree with TRBD1. In germline, CDR1 is PRHDT, CDR2 FYEKMQ (reference sequence). The length of the CDR3 is 17 residues. V gave up 3 bases and J gave up 6 bases; unmatched junction bases: 11.

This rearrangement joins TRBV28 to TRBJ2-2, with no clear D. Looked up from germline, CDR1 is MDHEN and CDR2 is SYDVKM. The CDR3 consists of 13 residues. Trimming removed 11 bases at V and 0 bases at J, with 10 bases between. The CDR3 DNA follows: TGTGCCGGCCGGGCTACGAACACCGGGGAGCTGTTTTTT. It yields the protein CAGRATNTGELFF.

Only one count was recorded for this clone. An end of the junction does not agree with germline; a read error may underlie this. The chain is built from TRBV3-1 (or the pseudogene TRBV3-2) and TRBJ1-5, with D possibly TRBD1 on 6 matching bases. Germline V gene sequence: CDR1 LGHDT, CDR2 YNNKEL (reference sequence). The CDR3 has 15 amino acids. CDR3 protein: CASTQGGSSNQPQHF. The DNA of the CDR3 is TGTGCCAGCACCCAAGGGGGGAGTAGCAATCAGCCCCAGCATTTT.

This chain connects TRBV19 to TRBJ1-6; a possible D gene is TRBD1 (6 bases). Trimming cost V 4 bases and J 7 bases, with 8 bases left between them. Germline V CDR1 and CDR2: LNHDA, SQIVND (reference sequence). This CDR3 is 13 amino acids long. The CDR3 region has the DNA TGTGCCAGTAGTACAACAGGGAATTCACCCCTCCACTTT. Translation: CASSTTGNSPLHF.

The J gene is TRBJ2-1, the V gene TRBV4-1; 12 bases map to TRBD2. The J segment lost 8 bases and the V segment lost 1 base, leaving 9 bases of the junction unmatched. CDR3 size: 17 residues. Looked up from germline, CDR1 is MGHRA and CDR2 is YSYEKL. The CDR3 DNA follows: TGCGCCAGCAGCCAAGGGCTAGCGGGAGGGCTAAAAGATGAGCAGTTCTTC. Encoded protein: CASSQGLAGGLKDEQFF.

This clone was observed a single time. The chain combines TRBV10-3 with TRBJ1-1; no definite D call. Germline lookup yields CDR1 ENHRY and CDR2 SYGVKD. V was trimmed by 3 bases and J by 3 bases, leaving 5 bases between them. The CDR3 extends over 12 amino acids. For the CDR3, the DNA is TGTGCCATCAGTGACTGGGACACTGAAGCTTTCTTT. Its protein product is CAISDWDTEAFF.

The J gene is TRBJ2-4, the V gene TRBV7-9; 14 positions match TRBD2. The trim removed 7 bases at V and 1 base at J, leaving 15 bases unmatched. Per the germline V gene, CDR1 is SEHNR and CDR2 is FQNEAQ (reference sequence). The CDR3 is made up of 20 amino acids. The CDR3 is CASTLSLVTSGRVAKNIQYF. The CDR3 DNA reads TGTGCCAGCACCCTTAGCCTTGTGACTAGCGGGAGGGTGGCCAAAAACATTCAGTACTTC.

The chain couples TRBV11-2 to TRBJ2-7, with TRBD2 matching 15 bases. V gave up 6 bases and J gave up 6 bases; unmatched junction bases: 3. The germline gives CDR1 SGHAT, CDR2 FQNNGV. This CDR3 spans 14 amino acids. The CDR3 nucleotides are TGTGCCAGCAGGGGACTAGCGGGGGGCTTCGAGCAGTACTTC. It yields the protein CASRGLAGGFEQYF.

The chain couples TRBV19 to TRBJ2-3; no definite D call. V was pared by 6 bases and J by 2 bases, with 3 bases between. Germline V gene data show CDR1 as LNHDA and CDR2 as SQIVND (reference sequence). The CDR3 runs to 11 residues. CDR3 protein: CASSNTDTQYF. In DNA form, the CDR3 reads TGTGCCAGTAGCAACACAGATACGCAGTATTTT. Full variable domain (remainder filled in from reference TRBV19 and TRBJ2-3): DGGITQSPKYLFRKEGQNVTLSCEQNLNHDAMYWYRQDPGQGLRLIYYSQIVNDFQKGDIAEGYSVSREKKESFPLTVTSAQKNPTAFYLCASSNTDTQYFGPGTRLTVL.

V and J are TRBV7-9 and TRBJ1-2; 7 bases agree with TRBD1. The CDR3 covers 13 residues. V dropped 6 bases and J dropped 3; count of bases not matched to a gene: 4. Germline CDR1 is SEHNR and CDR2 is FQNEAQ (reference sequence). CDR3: CASRVTGDYGYTF. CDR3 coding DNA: TGTGCCAGCAGGGTTACAGGGGACTATGGCTACACCTTC.

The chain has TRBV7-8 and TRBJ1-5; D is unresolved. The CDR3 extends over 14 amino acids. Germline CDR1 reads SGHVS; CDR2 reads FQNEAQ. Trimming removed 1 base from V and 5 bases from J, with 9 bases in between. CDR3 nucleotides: TGTGCCAGCAGCTTAGGACCAGCTTATCAGCCCCAGCATTTT. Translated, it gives CASSLGPAYQPQHF.